This TCR beta chain was identified during a study of blood T cell repertoires in COVID-19 (dated by TCRdb to about 2020). In the study overall: The collaborator samples originated in the United States, Italy and Spain and spanned the acute and convalescent phases of COVID-19. Subjects who had been exposed to COVID-19, were actively infected with it, or had recovered from it provided the deeply sampled blood TCRbeta repertoires that made up the dataset. Where available, HLA class I and class II types were taken from metadata supplied by the sample provider and were not determined by assay-based typing. The material from the prospective study consisted of cDNA or gDNA derived from T cells, B-cell-depleted T cells, or PBMCs. Samples were obtained from the ongoing ImmuneRACE study (first 160 participants) and from roughly 1,300 subjects provided by 6 global collaborators. Nearly every sample came with metadata listing a de-identified subject ID, COVID-19 status, age in years and sex. The repertoires were released in a freely available public database meant as a resource for research on the immune response to SARS-CoV-2.

TCRbeta CDR3 regions were amplified from genomic DNA using the immunoSEQ Assay, a bias-controlled multiplex PCR. The paper's processing steps were these. The number of nucleated cells in each sample was estimated by amplification of reference gene primers within the assay. Sequence reads were collapsed and filtered to measure the absolute abundance of every unique TCRbeta CDR3 rearrangement. For each sample, productive Simpson clonality was calculated by taking the square root of Simpson's diversity index across productive rearrangements. Not all clones reach the TCRdb copy of this immuneACCESS table, which keeps in-frame sequences only. Checked studies attribute under half of the gap to unresolved V genes and leave the rest unexplained. V and J calls and clone size follow that table, whereas D and trimming were derived from the DNA. A total of approximately 90,000 clones appear in this sample, about 80% of them only once. 19% of the sample is taken by the ten largest.

Collaborating institutions collected whole blood in K2EDTA tubes following their own protocols. For TCRbeta analysis, collaborators shipped samples as frozen whole blood, isolated PBMCs, or DNA extracted from either of those sample types. The research as a whole found: How much clinical and demographic metadata was included differed by source and by participant, and the metadata was provided uncurated.

The CDR3, cysteine through phenylalanine, is 15 amino acids long. Of all the DNA, just the CDR3 is kept, 45 bases in frame from base 1. V loses 0 bases of germline sequence and J loses 0 bases, and the interval between the two ends is 9 bases. CDR1 MDHEN and CDR2 SYDVKM are derived from the germline V gene. On this clone: What antigen it recognizes has not been identified. No qualities accompany the bases; no much larger clone lies one base away.

Sequenced sample: peripheral blood. The TCR comes from a woman aged 80 or over with acute or convalescent COVID-19. The sequence links TRBV28 to TRBJ2-7; the best D guess is TRBD1, with 5 bases matching. Read as DNA, the sequence is TGTGCCAGCAGTTTATGGGGGCAGGGCTCCTACGAGCAGTACTTC. The encoded protein is CASSLWGQGSYEQYF.